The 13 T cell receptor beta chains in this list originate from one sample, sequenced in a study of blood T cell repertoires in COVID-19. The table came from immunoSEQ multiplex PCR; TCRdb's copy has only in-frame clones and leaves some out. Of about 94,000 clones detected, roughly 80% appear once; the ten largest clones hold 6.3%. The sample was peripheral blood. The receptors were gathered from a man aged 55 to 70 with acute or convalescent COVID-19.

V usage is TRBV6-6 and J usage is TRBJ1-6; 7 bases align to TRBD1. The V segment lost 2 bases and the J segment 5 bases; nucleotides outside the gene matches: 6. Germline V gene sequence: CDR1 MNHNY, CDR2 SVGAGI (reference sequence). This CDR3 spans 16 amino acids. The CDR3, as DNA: TGTGCCAGCAGTTACCGAAGGACAGGCGATAATTCACCCCTCCACTTT. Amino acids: CASSYRRTGDNSPLHF.

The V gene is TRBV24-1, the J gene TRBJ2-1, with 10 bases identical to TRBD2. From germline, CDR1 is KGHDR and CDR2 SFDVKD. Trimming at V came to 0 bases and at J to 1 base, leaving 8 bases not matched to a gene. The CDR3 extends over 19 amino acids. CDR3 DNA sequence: TGTGCCACCAGTGATTTGAGGAGGGCTAGCGGGGGATCCTACAATGAGCAGTTCTTC. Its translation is CATSDLRRASGGSYNEQFF.

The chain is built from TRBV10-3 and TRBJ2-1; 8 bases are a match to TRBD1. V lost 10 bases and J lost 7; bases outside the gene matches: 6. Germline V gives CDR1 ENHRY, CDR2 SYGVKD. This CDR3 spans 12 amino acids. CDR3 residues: CATRTGTNEQFF. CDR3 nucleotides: TGTGCCACGAGGACAGGGACGAATGAGCAGTTCTTC.

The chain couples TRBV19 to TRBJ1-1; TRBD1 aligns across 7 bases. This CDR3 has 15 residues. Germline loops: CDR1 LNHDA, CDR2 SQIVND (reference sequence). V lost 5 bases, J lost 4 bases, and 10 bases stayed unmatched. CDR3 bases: TGTGCCAGTAGTGGCACCCTGACAGGGTCCACTGAAGCTTTCTTT. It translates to CASSGTLTGSTEAFF.

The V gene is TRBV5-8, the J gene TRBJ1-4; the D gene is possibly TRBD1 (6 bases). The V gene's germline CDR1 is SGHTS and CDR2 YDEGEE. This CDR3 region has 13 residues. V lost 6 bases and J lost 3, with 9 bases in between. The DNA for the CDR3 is TGTGCCAGCAAGAACAGGGCTAATGAAAAACTGTTTTTT. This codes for CASKNRANEKLFF.

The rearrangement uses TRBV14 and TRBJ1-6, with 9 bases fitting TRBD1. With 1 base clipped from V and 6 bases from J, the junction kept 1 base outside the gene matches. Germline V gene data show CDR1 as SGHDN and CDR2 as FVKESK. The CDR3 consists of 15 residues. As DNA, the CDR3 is TGTGCCAGCAGCCAAGCGGGACAGGGTAATTCACCCCTCCACTTT. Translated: CASSQAGQGNSPLHF.

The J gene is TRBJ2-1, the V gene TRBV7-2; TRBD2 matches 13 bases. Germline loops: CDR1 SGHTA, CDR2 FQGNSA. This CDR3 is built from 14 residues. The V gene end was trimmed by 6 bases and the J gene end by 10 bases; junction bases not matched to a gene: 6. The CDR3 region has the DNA TGTGCCAGCAGTCTGACTAGCGGGGGGTTCGAGCAGTTCTTC. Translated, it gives CASSLTSGGFEQFF.

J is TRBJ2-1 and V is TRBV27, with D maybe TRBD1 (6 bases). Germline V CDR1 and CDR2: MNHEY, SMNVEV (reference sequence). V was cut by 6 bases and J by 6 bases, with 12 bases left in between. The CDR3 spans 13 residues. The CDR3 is CASSQDSFNEQFF. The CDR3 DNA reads TGTGCCAGCAGCCAGGACAGTTTCAATGAGCAGTTCTTC.

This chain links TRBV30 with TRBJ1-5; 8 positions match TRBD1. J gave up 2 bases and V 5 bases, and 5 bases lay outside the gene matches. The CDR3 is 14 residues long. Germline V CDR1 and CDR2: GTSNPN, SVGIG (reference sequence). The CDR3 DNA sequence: TGTGCCTGGGCAGGGGGCGAGGGCAATCAGCCCCAGCATTTT. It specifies CAWAGGEGNQPQHF. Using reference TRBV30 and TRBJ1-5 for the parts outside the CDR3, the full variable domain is SQTIHQWPATLVQPVGSPLSLECTVEGTSNPNLYWYRQAAGRGLQLLFYSVGIGQISSEVPQNLSASRPQDRQFILSSKKLLLSDSGFYLCAWAGGEGNQPQHFGDGTRLSIL.

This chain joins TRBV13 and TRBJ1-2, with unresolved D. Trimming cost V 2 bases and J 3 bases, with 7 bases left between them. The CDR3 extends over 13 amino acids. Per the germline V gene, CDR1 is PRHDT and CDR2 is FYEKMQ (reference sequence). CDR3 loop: CASSLTRYYGYTF. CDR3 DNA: TGTGCCAGCAGCTTAACGCGTTACTATGGCTACACCTTC.

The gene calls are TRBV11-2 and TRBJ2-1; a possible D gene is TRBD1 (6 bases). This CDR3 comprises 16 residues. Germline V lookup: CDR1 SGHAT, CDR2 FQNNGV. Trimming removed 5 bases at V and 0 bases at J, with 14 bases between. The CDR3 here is CASSPLRGGSYNEQFF. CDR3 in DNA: TGTGCCAGCAGCCCACTGCGAGGGGGCTCCTACAATGAGCAGTTCTTC.

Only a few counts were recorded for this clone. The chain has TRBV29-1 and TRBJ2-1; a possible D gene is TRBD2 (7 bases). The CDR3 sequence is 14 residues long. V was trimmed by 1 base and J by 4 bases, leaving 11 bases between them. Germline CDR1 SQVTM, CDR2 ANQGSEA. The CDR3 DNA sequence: TGCAGCGTTGAAGGCGGGGGCTTATACAATGAGCAGTTCTTC. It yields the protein CSVEGGGLYNEQFF.

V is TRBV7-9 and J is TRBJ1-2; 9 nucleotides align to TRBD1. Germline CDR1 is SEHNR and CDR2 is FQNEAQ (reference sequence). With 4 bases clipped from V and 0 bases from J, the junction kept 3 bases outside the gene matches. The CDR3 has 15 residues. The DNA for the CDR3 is TGTGCCAGCAGCTACTGGGACAGGGCTAACTATGGCTACACCTTC. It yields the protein CASSYWDRANYGYTF.